The clone carrying this T cell receptor (beta chain) was counted a few times. MiXCR, applied by TCRdb to the 5' RACE reads, yields one record per CDR3 protein. The sample lists approximately 290,000 distinct CDR3 sequences, roughly 8% occurring once. The data were taken from a study of T-cell memory formation after mild COVID-19. V lost 6 bases and J lost 2, with 14 bases in between. Germline values: CDR1 MNHEY, CDR2 SVGEGT. The CDR3 consists of 15 residues. The source of this sequence is a young man who had mild COVID-19 (a few samples of this study predate the infection). Cell type and time point are not known. Material: PBMCs or a T cell subset sorted from them (not recorded which). The chain joins TRBV6-2 or TRBV6-3 to TRBJ1-5; D is ambiguous. CDR3 nucleotide sequence: TGTGCCAGCAGCCCGCCGGACGCAGGCAATCAGCCCCAGCATTTT. This encodes CASSPPDAGNQPQHF.